This TCR beta chain was identified during a study of human T cells and chemical hapten exposure (dated by TCRdb to the early 2020s). Background on the whole study: For sensitization, 2% DPC in acetone was applied to a roughly 2 cm by roughly 2 cm area of upper inner arm skin. Weekly therapeutic DPC doses were additionally applied to the scalp of patients throughout the approximately 25-week study period. Patch testing was done on the upper back using Finn chambers containing 0.01% DPC, and results were scored after 6 days according to International Contact Dermatitis Research Group standards. The patient cohort, mostly female, included alopecia areata with under or over 50% scalp involvement, alopecia totalis and alopecia universalis. Libraries were pooled for sequencing, and variation in per-sample TCR yields was attributed mainly to small differences in library volumes within the pool. This study followed changes in the peripheral blood TCR repertoire in vivo during primary and secondary sensitization of alopecia patients to the hapten diphenylcyclopropenone (DPC). Blood was sampled from patients pre-sensitization (week 0) and at 2, 6 and about 24 weeks after DPC sensitization. About 27 alopecia patients gave blood for TCR sequencing at one to four time points (pre-sensitization, 2, 6 and 24 weeks).

Library preparation was by RACE. TCRdb lists the instrument as NextSeq 500. During library preparation, unique molecular identifiers were attached to individual cDNA molecules so that TCRs could be counted in a quantitative, reproducible way. Each blood RNA sample was used to sequence both TCR alpha and TCR beta chains. The authors' analysis ran thus. A median of about 87,000 TCRs per sample was observed, with a range of roughly 23,224 to 750,000. V, J and CDR3 annotation of the TCR reads was carried out using the Decombinator software suite. For PS versus PT1 abundance plots, all samples were subsampled to the same number of TCRs (28,000). TCRs were defined as expanded if absent before sensitization and observed at least eight times at the 2-week time point. The public reads were reanalyzed by TCRdb: fastp trimming at Q25, MiXCR alignment, in-frame beta chains only. Each entry is one CDR3 protein sequence, shown with its most common DNA and genes. These V and J calls rely on TCRdb rather than the paper's analysis. In this sample the table shows approximately 350,000 distinct CDR3 sequences, about 6% of which occur a single time. The top ten constitute about 6% of the sample.

The paper's findings and limits, for the study overall: Alopecia, a presumed autoimmune disease, was present in all patients, so the immune response of the patients might differ from that of healthy individuals. The number of PT1 expanded TCRs positively correlated with patch test score, significant at thresholds 8, 16 and 32 but not 4. After repeated subsampling, the strength of the expansion versus patch-test correlation and the threshold at which it became significant changed. No change with DPC sensitization was found in the number of TCRs above 1 in 1000 frequency, and no evidence of global repertoire structure alterations was found. Expanded TCRs formed significantly more large CDR3 similarity clusters than pre-sensitization or healthy control sets, consistent with antigen-driven responses.

Turning to this clonotype: The clone's antigen remains unknown. Qualities for individual bases were not recorded, and no much larger clone is one base off.

The germline V gene specifies SGHAT as CDR1 and FQNNGV as CDR2. The cysteine opens and the phenylalanine closes a CDR3 of 17 amino acids. Kept here is only the CDR3 DNA, which spans 51 bases and is read in frame from base 1. Trimming leaves V shorter by 3 bases and J shorter by 5 bases, with the junction holding 5 bases beyond the gene matches. Taken with the paper, the label for time point translates to: patch test 2, 6 weeks after DPC sensitization. This sample's treatment or condition label indicates: therapeutic diphenylcyclopropenone sensitization with weekly scalp DPC. Blood at each patch-test visit was drawn before the patch test was applied. Patients were eligible if aged 18 to 70, diagnosed with alopecia and judged suitable for DPC therapy, and pregnant patients were excluded. Unfractionated whole blood was collected in Tempus Blood RNA tubes, and total RNA was extracted from that blood.

Sequences were derived from whole blood, sampled in connection with sensitization to the hapten diphenylcyclopropenone (DPC). Recombination joined TRBV11-2 with TRBJ2-3; 16 nucleotides in the junction match TRBD2. This receptor was obtained from a woman aged 18-29 years with alopecia areata. Some clones in this sample may be carry-over from other donors' samples. In nucleotides, the sequence is TGTGCCAGCAGCTTGGGACTAGCGGGGGGGCCGAGAGATACGCAGTATTTT. It codes for CASSLGLAGGPRDTQYF. Here the CDR3 is joined to the reference TRBV11-2 and TRBJ2-3 genes, and the full variable domain is: EAGVAQSPRYKIIEKRQSVAFWCNPISGHATLYWYQQILGQGPKLLIQFQNNGVVDDSQLPKDRFSAERLKGVDSTLKIQPAKLEDSAVYLCASSLGLAGGPRDTQYFGPGTRLTVL.